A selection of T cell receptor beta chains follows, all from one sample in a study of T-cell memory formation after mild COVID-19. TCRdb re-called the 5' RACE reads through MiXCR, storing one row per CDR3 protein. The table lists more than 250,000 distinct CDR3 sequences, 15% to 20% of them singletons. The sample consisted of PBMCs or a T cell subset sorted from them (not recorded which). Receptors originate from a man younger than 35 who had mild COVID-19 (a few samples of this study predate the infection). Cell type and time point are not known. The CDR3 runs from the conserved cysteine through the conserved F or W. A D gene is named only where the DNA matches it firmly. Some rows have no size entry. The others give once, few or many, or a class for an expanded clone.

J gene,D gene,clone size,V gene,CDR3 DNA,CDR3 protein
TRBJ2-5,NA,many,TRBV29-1,TGCAGCATAGGGCTCGGCGGGGGCCCCGAAACCCAGTACTTC,CSIGLGGGPETQYF
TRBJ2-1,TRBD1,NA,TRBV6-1,TGTGCCAGCAGTGAAACCGGGACAGGGGGCAATGAGCAGTTCTTC,CASSETGTGGNEQFF
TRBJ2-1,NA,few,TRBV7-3,TGTGCCAGCAGCTTAAGTGAGTTGGCGGGGGCGACGGGTGAGCAGTTCTTC,CASSLSELAGATGEQFF
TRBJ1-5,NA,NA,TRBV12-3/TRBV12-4,TGTGCCAGCAGTTTAGGGGACAAGAACCAGCCCCAGCATTTT,CASSLGDKNQPQHF
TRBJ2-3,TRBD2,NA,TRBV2,TGTGCCAGCAGTGCCTTAGCGGGACCCTACACAGATACGCAGTATTTT,CASSALAGPYTDTQYF
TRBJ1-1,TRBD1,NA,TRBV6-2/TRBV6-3,TGTGCCAGCAGACAAACATCGACAGGGTCAACGGCTGAAGCTTTCTTT,CASRQTSTGSTAEAFF
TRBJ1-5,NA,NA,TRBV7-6,TGTGCCAGCAGCTTAGGACCGGGCGGCAATCAGCCCCAGCATTTT,CASSLGPGGNQPQHF
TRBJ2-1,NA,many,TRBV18,TGTGCCAGCTCACCAGGGCTGTCCAATGAGCAGTTCTTC,CASSPGLSNEQFF
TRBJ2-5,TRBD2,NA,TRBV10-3,TGTGCCATCAGCCCCACGGCGGGGGGAGGCGAGACCCAGTACTTC,CAISPTAGGGETQYF
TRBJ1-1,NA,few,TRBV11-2,TGTGCCAGCAGCCCCCGTGGGGGGGCTTTCTTT,CASSPRGGAFF
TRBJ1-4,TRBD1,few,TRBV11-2,TGTGCCAGCAGCTTAGACCAAAGGGACAGGGGAGTAACTTTT,CASSLDQRDRGVTF
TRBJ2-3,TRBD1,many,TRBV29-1,TGCAGCGTTGAACAGGGGGCGGCAGATACGCAGTATTTT,CSVEQGAADTQYF
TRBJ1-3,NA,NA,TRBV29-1,TGCAGCATTGCCAGGGACTCTGGAAACACCATATATTTT,CSIARDSGNTIYF
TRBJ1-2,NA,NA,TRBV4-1,TGCGCCAGCAGCCAAGTAGTCGGGGTTGGTGGCTACACCTTC,CASSQVVGVGGYTF
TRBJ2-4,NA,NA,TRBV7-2,TGTGCCAGCAGCCATCATCTAGCCAAAAACATTCAGTACTTC,CASSHHLAKNIQYF
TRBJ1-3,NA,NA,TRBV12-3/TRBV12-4,TGTGCCAGCAGTTTACGGGGAGTGGGAAACACCATATATTTT,CASSLRGVGNTIYF
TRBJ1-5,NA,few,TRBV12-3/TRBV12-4,TGTGCCAGCAGCTCTGACAGTCTCGGTCAGCCCCAGCATTTT,CASSSDSLGQPQHF
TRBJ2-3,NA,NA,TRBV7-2,TGTGCCAGCAGCCCTACCCCCGGAACTAGCACAGATACGCAGTATTTT,CASSPTPGTSTDTQYF
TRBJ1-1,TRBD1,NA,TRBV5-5,TGTGCCAGCAGCTCGACAGGGGCTCTGAAAGCTTTCTTT,CASSSTGALKAFF
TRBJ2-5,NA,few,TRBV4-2,TGTGCCAGCAGCCAAGTGGGGACTTCCGACCAAGAGACCCAGTACTTC,CASSQVGTSDQETQYF
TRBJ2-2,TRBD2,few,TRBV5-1,TGCGCCAGCAGCGCGGGGGGCCACACCGGGGAGCTGTTTTTT,CASSAGGHTGELFF
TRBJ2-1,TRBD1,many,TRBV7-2,TGTGCCAGCAGCTTAGCCGGGACAGCGGTGGGCAATGAGCAGTTCTTC,CASSLAGTAVGNEQFF
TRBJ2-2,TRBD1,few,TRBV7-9,TGTGCCAGCAGCGCGACAGGGTATTTCTCCGGGGAGCTGTTTTTT,CASSATGYFSGELFF
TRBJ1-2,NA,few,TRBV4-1,TGCGCCAGCAGCCTCAGGTGGGGCGCGGTTCATTATGGCTACACCTTC,CASSLRWGAVHYGYTF
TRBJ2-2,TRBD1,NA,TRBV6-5,TGTGCCAGCAGTTACTCGACAGGGTCCGGGGAGCTGTTTTTT,CASSYSTGSGELFF
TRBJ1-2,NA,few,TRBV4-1,TGCGCCAGCAGCCAAGAATCCGGGTATGGCTACACCTTC,CASSQESGYGYTF
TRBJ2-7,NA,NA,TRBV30,TGTGCCTGGAGTGGGGCGGGATCCCTCTACGAGCAGTACTTC,CAWSGAGSLYEQYF
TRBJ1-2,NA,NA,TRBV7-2,TGTGCCAGCAGCTTAGAGCCAGGGCGGGGAGCCGGCTACACCTTC,CASSLEPGRGAGYTF
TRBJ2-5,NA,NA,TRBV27,TGTGCCAGCAGTCCCTGGGCTGCTAAGTACCAAGAGACCCAGTACTTC,CASSPWAAKYQETQYF
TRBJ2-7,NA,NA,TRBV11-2,TGTGCCAGCAGCTCGACCGGGATTTCCCACGAGCAGTACTTC,CASSSTGISHEQYF
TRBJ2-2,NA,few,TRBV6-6,TGTGCCAGCAGTTATGGAGCCGGGTCCGGGGAGCTGTTTTTT,CASSYGAGSGELFF
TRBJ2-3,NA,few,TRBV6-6,TGTGCCAGCAGTGGACTGGTCGCTATTACGCAGTATTTT,CASSGLVAITQYF
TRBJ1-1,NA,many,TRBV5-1,TGCGCCAGCAGCCCTGGGGCGGCGGGAACTGAAGCTTTCTTT,CASSPGAAGTEAFF
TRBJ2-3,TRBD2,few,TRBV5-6,TGTGCCAGCAGCCAGGGACTACTTGGGGATACGCAGTATTTT,CASSQGLLGDTQYF
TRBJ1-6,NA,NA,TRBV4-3,TGCGCCAGCAGCCAAGAACAAAATTCACCCCTCCACTTT,CASSQEQNSPLHF
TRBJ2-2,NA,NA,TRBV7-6,TGTGCCAGCAGCCCAGTTTGGGGCAGGAACACCGGGGAGCTGTTTTTT,CASSPVWGRNTGELFF
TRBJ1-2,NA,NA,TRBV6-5,TGTGCCAGCAGCTTACTTTCAGGGCATAACTATGGCTACACCTTC,CASSLLSGHNYGYTF
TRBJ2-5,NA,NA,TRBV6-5,TGTGCCAGCAGTTACGGGTTTCTGCAAGAGACCCAGTACTTC,CASSYGFLQETQYF
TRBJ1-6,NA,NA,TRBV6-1,TGTGCCAGCAGGAATTCACCCCTCCACTTT,CASRNSPLHF
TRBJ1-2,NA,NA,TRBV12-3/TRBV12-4,TGTGCCAGCAGCCGGGACATTCTTCGCTACACCTTC,CASSRDILRYTF
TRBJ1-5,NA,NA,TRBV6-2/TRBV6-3,TGTGCCAGCAGACTACAGGGAGGGTTACGCAATCAGCCCCAGCATTTT,CASRLQGGLRNQPQHF
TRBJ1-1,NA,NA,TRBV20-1,TGCAGTGCTAGAGCTGGGGCGGCCACTGAAGCTTTCTTT,CSARAGAATEAFF
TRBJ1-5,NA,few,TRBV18,TGTGCCAGCTCACCAGGTATTCATCAGCCCCAGCATTTT,CASSPGIHQPQHF
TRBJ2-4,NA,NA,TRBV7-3,TGTGCCAGCAGCGCCGCGGCCGGAGGAAACATTCAGTACTTC,CASSAAAGGNIQYF
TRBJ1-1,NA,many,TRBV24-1,TGTGCCACCAGTGATAGTCTGGGGGCGGCCACTGAAGCTTTCTTT,CATSDSLGAATEAFF
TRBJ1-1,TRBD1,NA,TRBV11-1,TGTGCCAGCAGCTTAGGGACAGGGAGAAAAGCTTTCTTT,CASSLGTGRKAFF
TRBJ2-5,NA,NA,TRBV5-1,TGCGCCAGCAGCCTTCACCAGGTTCCCCCGACCCAGTACTTC,CASSLHQVPPTQYF
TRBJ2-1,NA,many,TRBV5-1,TGCGCCAGCAGCTTGGTGGGATATGAGCAGTTCTTC,CASSLVGYEQFF
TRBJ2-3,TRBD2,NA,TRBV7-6,TGTGCCAGCAGCCGACTAGCGGGGGGGTCAGATACGCAGTATTTT,CASSRLAGGSDTQYF
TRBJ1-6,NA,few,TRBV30,TGTGCCTGGAGTCCGAAACAGGTTTCACCCCTCCACTTT,CAWSPKQVSPLHF
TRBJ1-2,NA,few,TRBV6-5,TGTGCCAGCAGTTACACTGGGGGACGGTCCGGGGATGGCTACACCTTC,CASSYTGGRSGDGYTF
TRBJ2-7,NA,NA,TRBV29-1,TGCAGCGTTGCAGTGGTCTCCCCCCTCGAGCAGTACTTC,CSVAVVSPLEQYF
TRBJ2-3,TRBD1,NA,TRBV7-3,TGTGCCTGCAGCTTAAGGGGGACAGGGGGCACAGATACGCAGTATTTT,CACSLRGTGGTDTQYF
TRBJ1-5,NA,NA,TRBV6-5,TGTGCCAGCAGTTACTCGGCGGGACAGCCCCAGCATTTT,CASSYSAGQPQHF
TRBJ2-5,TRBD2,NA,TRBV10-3,TGTGCCATGGGAGGGACCTCAGGGACCCAGTACTTC,CAMGGTSGTQYF
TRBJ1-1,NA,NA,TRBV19,TGTGCCAGTAGGCGATTTGAGGCTGGGCCTTGGAGCACTGAAGCTTTCTTT,CASRRFEAGPWSTEAFF